Here is one TCR beta chain with its context. What it binds is unknown. The sample is drawn from a study of type 1 regulatory T cells. Study background: T-allo10 is a Tr1-enriched, alloantigen-specific CD4 T cell product made in vitro.

The CDR3 length is 17 residues. Study results and caveats: Compared with non-Tr1 cells, Tr1 cells showed a narrower TCR repertoire.

TCRdb re-analysed the reads in MiXCR, keeping a single row per CDR3 protein. The sample lists about 59,000 distinct CDR3 sequences; roughly 60% were seen once. This TCR was sampled from a human donor in good health. The chain combines TRBV12-2 with TRBJ1-1; the table's D call TRBD1 went unverified against the DNA. TRBV12-2 is designated a pseudogene. The sequenced sample was cultured non-Tr1 T cells, either the whole culture or a sorted T cell fraction (not recorded which). CDR3 nucleotides: TGTGCAAGTCGCTCCAACAAATGGACAGGGGGCGACACTGAAGCTTTCTTT. Translation: CASRSNKWTGGDTEAFF.